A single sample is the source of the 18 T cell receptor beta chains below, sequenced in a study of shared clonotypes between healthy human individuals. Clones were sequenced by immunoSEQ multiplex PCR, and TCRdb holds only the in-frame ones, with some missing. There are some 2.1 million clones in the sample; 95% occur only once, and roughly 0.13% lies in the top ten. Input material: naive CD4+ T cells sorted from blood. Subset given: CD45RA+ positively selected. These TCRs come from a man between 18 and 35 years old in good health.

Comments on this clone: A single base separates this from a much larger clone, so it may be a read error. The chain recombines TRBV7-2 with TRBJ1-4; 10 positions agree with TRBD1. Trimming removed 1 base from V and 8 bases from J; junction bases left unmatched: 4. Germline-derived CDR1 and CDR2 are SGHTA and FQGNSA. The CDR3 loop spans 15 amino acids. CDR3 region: CASSLGGQGREKLFF. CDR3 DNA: TGTGCCAGCAGCTTAGGGGGACAGGGGAGGGAAAAACTGTTTTTT.

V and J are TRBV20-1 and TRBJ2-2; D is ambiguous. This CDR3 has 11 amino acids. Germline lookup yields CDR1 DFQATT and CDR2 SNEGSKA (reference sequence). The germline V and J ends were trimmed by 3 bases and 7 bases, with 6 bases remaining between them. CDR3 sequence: CSASPGGELFF. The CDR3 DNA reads TGCAGTGCTAGTCCGGGCGGGGAGCTGTTTTTT.

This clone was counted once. The CDR3 DNA is TGTGCCAGCAGCTTAGCGGAAACCGGCTCTGGGGCCAACGTCCTGACTTTC. Protein: CASSLAETGSGANVLTF. The chain links TRBV7-9 to TRBJ2-6; D call uncertain. V lost 0 bases to trimming and J lost 0 bases, with 9 bases between them. This CDR3 is built from 17 residues. Germline CDR1 reads SEHNR; CDR2 reads FQNEAQ (reference sequence).

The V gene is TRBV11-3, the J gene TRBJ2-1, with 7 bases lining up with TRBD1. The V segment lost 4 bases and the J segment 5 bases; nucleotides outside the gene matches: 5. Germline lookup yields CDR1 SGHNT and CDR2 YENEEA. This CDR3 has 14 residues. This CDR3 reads CASSSDRDHNEQFF. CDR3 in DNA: TGTGCCAGCAGCTCAGACAGGGACCACAATGAGCAGTTCTTC.

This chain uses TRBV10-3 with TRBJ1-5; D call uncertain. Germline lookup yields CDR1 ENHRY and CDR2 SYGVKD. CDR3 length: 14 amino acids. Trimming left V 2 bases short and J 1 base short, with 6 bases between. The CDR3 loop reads CAISEPQSNQPQHF. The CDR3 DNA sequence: TGTGCCATCAGTGAGCCTCAGAGCAATCAGCCCCAGCATTTT.

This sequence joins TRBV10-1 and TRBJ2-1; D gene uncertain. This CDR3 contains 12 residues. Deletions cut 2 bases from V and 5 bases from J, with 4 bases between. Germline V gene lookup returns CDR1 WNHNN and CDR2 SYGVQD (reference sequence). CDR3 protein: CASSEAHNEQFF. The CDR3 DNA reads TGCGCCAGCAGTGAGGCACACAATGAGCAGTTCTTC.

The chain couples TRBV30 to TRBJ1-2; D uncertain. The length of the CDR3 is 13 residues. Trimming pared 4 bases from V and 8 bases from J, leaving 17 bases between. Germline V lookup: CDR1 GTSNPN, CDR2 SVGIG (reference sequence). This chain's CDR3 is CAWTQNPQQGYTF. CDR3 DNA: TGTGCCTGGACTCAAAATCCGCAGCAGGGCTACACCTTC.

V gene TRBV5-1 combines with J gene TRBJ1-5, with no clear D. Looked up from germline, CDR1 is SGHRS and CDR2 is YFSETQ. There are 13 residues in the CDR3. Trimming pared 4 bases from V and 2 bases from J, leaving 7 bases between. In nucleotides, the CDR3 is TGCGCCAGCAGCGAAGGAGGCAATCAGCCCCAGCATTTT. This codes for CASSEGGNQPQHF.

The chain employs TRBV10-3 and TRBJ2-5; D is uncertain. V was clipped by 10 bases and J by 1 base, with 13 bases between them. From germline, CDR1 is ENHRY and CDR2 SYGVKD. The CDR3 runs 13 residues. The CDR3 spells CATQPSSQETQYF. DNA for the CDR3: TGTGCCACCCAACCCAGCTCCCAAGAGACCCAGTACTTC.

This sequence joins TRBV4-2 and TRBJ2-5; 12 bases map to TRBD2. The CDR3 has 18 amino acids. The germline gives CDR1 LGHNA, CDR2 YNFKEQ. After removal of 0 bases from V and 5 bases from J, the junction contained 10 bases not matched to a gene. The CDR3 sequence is CASSQDHPSGGAEETQYF. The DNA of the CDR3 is TGTGCCAGCAGCCAAGATCATCCTAGCGGGGGGGCCGAGGAGACCCAGTACTTC.

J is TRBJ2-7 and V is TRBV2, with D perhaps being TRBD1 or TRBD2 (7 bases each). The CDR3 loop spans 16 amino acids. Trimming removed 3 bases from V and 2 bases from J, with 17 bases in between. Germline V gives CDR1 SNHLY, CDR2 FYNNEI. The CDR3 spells CASSEGGGFPTYEQYF. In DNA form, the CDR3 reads TGTGCCAGCAGTGAGGGAGGGGGCTTTCCAACCTACGAGCAGTACTTC. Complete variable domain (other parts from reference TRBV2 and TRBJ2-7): EPEVTQTPSHQVTQMGQEVILRCVPISNHLYFYWYRQILGQKVEFLVSFYNNEISEKSEIFDDQFSVERPDGSNFTLKIRSTKLEDSAMYFCASSEGGGFPTYEQYFGPGTRLTVT.

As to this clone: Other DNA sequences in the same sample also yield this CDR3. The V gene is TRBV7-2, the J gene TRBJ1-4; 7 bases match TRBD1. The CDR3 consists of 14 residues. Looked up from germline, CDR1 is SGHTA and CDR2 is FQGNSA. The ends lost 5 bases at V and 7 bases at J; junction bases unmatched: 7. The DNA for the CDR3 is TGTGCCAGCAGCCGACGACAGGGTCGTGAAAAACTGTTTTTT. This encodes CASSRRQGREKLFF.

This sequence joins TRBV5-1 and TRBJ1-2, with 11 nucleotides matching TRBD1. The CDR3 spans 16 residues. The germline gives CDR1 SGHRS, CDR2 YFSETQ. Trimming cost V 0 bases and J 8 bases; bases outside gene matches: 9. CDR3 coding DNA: TGCGCCAGCAGCTTGGCCGGGACAGGGGGAACAGGCGGCTACACCTTC. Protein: CASSLAGTGGTGGYTF.

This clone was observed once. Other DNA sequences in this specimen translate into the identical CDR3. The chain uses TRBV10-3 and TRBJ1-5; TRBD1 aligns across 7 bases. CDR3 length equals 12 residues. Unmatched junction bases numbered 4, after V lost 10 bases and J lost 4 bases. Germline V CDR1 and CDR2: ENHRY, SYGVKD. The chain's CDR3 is CATRQGNQPQHF. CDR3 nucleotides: TGTGCCACCCGACAGGGAAATCAGCCCCAGCATTTT.

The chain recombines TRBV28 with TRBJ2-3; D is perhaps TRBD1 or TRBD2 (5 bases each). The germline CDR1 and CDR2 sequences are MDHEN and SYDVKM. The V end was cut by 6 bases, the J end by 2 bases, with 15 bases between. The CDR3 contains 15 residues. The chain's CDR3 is CASSYSEGTTDTQYF. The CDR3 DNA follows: TGTGCCAGCAGCTATAGCGAGGGGACCACAGATACGCAGTATTTT.

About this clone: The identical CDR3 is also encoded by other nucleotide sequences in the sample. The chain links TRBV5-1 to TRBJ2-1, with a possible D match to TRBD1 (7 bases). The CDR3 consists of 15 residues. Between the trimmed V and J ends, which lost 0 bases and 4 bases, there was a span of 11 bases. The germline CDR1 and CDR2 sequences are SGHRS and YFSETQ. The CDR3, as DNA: TGCGCCAGCAGCTTGGGACAGGGAGGTTACAATGAGCAGTTCTTC. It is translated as CASSLGQGGYNEQFF.

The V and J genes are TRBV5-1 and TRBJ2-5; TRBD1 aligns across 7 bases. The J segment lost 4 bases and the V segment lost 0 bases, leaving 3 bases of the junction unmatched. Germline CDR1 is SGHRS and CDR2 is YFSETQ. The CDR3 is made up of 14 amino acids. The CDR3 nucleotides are TGCGCCAGCAGCTTGGCTGGACAGGCAGAGACCCAGTACTTC. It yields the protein CASSLAGQAETQYF.

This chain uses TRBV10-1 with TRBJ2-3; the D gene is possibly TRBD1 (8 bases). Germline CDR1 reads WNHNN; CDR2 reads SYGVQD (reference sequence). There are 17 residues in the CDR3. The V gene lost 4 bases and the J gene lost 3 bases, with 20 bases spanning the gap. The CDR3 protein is CASSGEGQGGGTDTQYF. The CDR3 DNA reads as TGCGCCAGCAGTGGGGAAGGACAGGGAGGGGGTACAGATACGCAGTATTTT.